Reported below is one T cell receptor beta chain. This sample was included in a study of human T cells and chemical hapten exposure. Time point defined: patch test 2, 6 weeks after DPC sensitization. The sample's treatment: therapeutic diphenylcyclopropenone sensitization with weekly scalp DPC. In every case, blood was obtained before the patch test was applied. Via MiXCR, TCRdb re-called the RACE reads, giving one row per CDR3 protein. The sample lists 85,000 to 100,000 distinct CDR3 sequences; approximately 10% were seen once. The TCR comes from a man aged 40-50 years with alopecia areata. Some clones in this sample may be carry-over from other donors' samples. The specimen comprised whole blood, sampled in connection with sensitization to the hapten diphenylcyclopropenone (DPC).

The CDR3 sequence: CASSLTPNGGTDTQYF. The DNA for the CDR3 is TGCGCCAGCAGCTTAACACCTAACGGGGGCACAGATACGCAGTATTTT. The rearrangement joins TRBV5-1 to TRBJ2-3; a possible D gene is TRBD2 (5 bases). Trimming removed 2 bases at V and 1 base at J, with 14 bases between. The CDR3 is made up of 16 amino acids. Germline assignment: CDR1 SGHRS and CDR2 YFSETQ. The full variable domain, its missing parts supplied by reference TRBV5-1 and TRBJ2-3, is KAGVTQTPRYLIKTRGQQVTLSCSPISGHRSVSWYQQTPGQGLQFLFEYFSETQRNKGNFPGRFSGRQFSNSRSEMNVSTLELGDSALYLCASSLTPNGGTDTQYFGPGTRLTVL.